This T cell receptor beta chain was found in a study of cytomegalovirus exposure and HLA in healthy donors. Study findings and constraints: There were several of the most significant clusters that appeared linked to common viral pathogens in a later analysis.

Amplification used 60 Vbeta primers and 13 Jbeta primers. This table comes from immunoSEQ multiplex PCR, and its TCRdb copy is limited to in-frame clones, with some not included. The sample lists 150,000 to 200,000 clones, over 60% occurring once. In regard to this clone: The antigen remains unidentified.

Trimming took 0 bases from V and 3 from J, leaving 9 bases between them. The CDR3 spans 14 residues. CDR1 is MNHEY and CDR2 is SVGAGI in the germline V gene. Sequenced material: PBMCs. The receptor was isolated from a woman younger than 45 in good health and CMV-seronegative. This rearrangement joins TRBV6-5 to TRBJ2-7; possible D gene TRBD1, 5 bases. CDR3 region: CASSYSTAYYEQYF. In nucleotides, the CDR3 is TGTGCCAGCAGTTACTCGACAGCTTACTACGAGCAGTACTTC.